This TCR beta chain was sequenced in a study of glioma-infiltrating T cells after dendritic cell vaccination. About the research overall: Three intradermal dendritic cell vaccine injections were given every two weeks.

With regard to this clone: Its antigen is unidentified.

Study findings and constraints: Higher TCR clonality did not directly relate to longer survival.

Fresh-frozen tumor tissue and more than two years of survival data were available for all. Only in-frame clones appear in the TCRdb table, and some are missing; sequencing was by immunoSEQ multiplex PCR. The sample lists about 64,000 clones, 82% seen once, with less than 9.5% in the top ten. This CDR3 spans 16 amino acids. Germline V CDR1 and CDR2: LNHNV, YYDKDF (reference sequence). The J segment lost 6 bases and the V segment lost 2 bases, leaving 7 bases of the junction unmatched. This clonotype was sampled from a human donor with glioblastoma. The sequencing used blood, collected before dendritic cell vaccination. The rearrangement joins TRBV15 to TRBJ1-4; 9 nucleotides match TRBD1. CDR3: CATSRSLQGADEKLFF. CDR3 nucleotide sequence: TGTGCCACCAGCAGATCCTTACAGGGGGCTGATGAAAAACTGTTTTTT.